This T cell receptor beta chain was sequenced during a study of control samples from healthy donors and cancer patients. Only in-frame clones appear in the TCRdb table, and some are missing; sequencing was by immunoSEQ multiplex PCR. The sample has 35,000 to 55,000 clones, 70% to 90% seen once. After removal of 6 bases from V and 1 base from J, the junction contained 2 bases not matched to a gene. Germline V gene lookup returns CDR1 WNHNN and CDR2 SYGVQD (reference sequence). This CDR3 has 14 amino acids. Sequencing used PBMCs. This chain connects TRBV10-1 to TRBJ2-1; TRBD1 matches 8 bases. The clonotype was recovered from a woman aged 55-70 years with lung cancer. DNA for the CDR3: TGCGCCAGCAGCGACAGGGGATCCTACAATGAGCAGTTCTTC. The encoded protein is CASSDRGSYNEQFF.